A single sample gave rise to the 10 T cell receptor beta chains below, sequenced in a study of T cell responses to AZD1222 COVID-19 vaccine. Data came from immunoSEQ multiplex PCR; TCRdb stores just in-frame clones and leaves some out. This table holds 150,000 or so clones, about 91% found once. The sequences come from peripheral blood, collected 28 days after the second AZD1222 dose. The receptors were sampled from an adult who received the AZD1222 COVID-19 vaccine.

The chain recombines TRBV18 with TRBJ2-7, with D tentatively TRBD1 or TRBD2 (6 bases each). V was clipped by 2 bases and J by 6 bases, with 11 bases between them. CDR1 is KGHSH and CDR2 is LQKENI in the germline V gene. This CDR3 region has 13 residues. CDR3 region: CASSPRGDGEQYF. CDR3 nucleotides: TGTGCCAGCTCACCAAGGGGGGACGGCGAGCAGTACTTC.

This clone was detected only a few times. V is TRBV12-5 and J is TRBJ1-3; 8 bases line up with TRBD1. The V gene's germline CDR1 is LGHNT and CDR2 FRNRAP. V trimming: 2 bases; J trimming: 2 bases; junction bases outside the gene matches: 5. The CDR3 has 16 amino acids. CDR3 sequence reads: CASGLTDRVAGNTIYF. The CDR3 DNA reads TGTGCTAGTGGTTTGACGGACAGGGTGGCTGGAAACACCATATATTTT.

To note about this clone: Distinct nucleotide sequences in the sample also encode this CDR3. The chain employs TRBV18 and TRBJ1-1; 7 bases match TRBD1. The CDR3 is 13 amino acids. V trimming: 3 bases; J trimming: 3 bases; junction bases outside the gene matches: 1. Germline CDR1 is KGHSH and CDR2 is LQKENI. The CDR3 is CASSPQGDTEAFF. In nucleotides, the CDR3 is TGTGCCAGCTCACCCCAGGGGGACACTGAAGCTTTCTTT.

A note on this clone: This sample also contains other DNA sequences that code for the same CDR3. The chain recombines TRBV5-1 with TRBJ1-2; maybe TRBD1 (6 bases). The V end lost 5 bases, the J end lost 2 bases, and 10 bases lay between the germline ends. Germline CDR1 is SGHRS and CDR2 is YFSETQ. This CDR3 is built from 13 residues. The CDR3: CASSLDRNYGYTF. DNA of the CDR3: TGCGCCAGCAGTCTGGACAGAAACTATGGCTACACCTTC.

V is TRBV21-1 and J is TRBJ1-1; no DNA check was done on the table's D call, TRBD1. TRBV21-1 is a pseudogene locus. The CDR3 covers 15 residues. The CDR3 here is CARQQVPLENTEAFF. In nucleotides, the CDR3 is TGTGCCAGACAACAGGTTCCCCTAGAGAACACTGAAGCTTTCTTT.

V usage is TRBV27 and J usage is TRBJ2-3; no definite D call. This CDR3 has 13 residues. The germline gives CDR1 MNHEY, CDR2 SMNVEV (reference sequence). V dropped 3 bases and J dropped 0 bases, with 4 bases sitting between them. CDR3 bases: TGTGCCAGCAGTTTCGGGAGCACAGATACGCAGTATTTT. It yields the protein CASSFGSTDTQYF.

The rearrangement joins TRBV15 to TRBJ2-4; weak D call: TRBD2 (6 bases). Trimming pared 0 bases from V and 8 bases from J, leaving 17 bases between. Germline V lookup: CDR1 LNHNV, CDR2 YYDKDF (reference sequence). The CDR3 covers 16 residues. The CDR3 sequence is CATSRDPHGGPDIQYF. The CDR3 bases are TGTGCCACCAGCAGAGATCCCCACGGGGGTCCGGACATTCAGTACTTC.

The chain recombines TRBV3-1 (or the pseudogene TRBV3-2) with TRBJ1-3; no reliable D call. This CDR3 has 12 residues. V was pared by 6 bases and J by 4 bases, with 7 bases between. Germline V lookup: CDR1 LGHDT, CDR2 YNNKEL (reference sequence). The CDR3 spells CASRYRGNTIYF. The CDR3 DNA sequence: TGTGCCAGCAGATATAGGGGAAACACCATATATTTT.

This chain joins TRBV10-3 and TRBJ1-1; TRBD1 agrees at 7 bases. Per the germline V gene, CDR1 is ENHRY and CDR2 is SYGVKD. There are 15 residues in the CDR3. Losses at the gene ends were 3 bases for V and 1 base for J; bases not matched to a gene: 5. The CDR3, as DNA: TGTGCCATCAGTGACCTGGGACAGCAGAACACTGAAGCTTTCTTT. This gives the protein CAISDLGQQNTEAFF.

This clone was seen once. In nucleotides, the CDR3 is TGCAGCGTTGTTAGACCATTGAACACTGAAGCTTTCTTT. Translated: CSVVRPLNTEAFF. The chain employs TRBV29-1 and TRBJ1-1; D is ambiguous. CDR3 length: 13 residues. Germline V gives CDR1 SQVTM, CDR2 ANQGSEA. V lost 4 bases and J lost 0, with 9 bases in between.